One sample yielded the 5 T cell receptor beta chains listed below, sequenced in a study of cytomegalovirus exposure and HLA in healthy donors. Primers included in the PCR were 60 Vbeta and 13 Jbeta primers. Produced via immunoSEQ multiplex PCR; TCRdb's table is partial and in-frame only. Here the sample spans a few hundred thousand clones, about 80% being singletons. The sample taken for sequencing was PBMCs. Receptors originate from a girl aged 2 to 10 in good health and CMV-seronegative.

The V gene is TRBV28, the J gene TRBJ2-7; 10 bases fit TRBD2. This CDR3 contains 15 residues. Germline V gene sequence: CDR1 MDHEN, CDR2 SYDVKM. V shed 3 bases and J 2 bases; nucleotides not matched to a gene: 4. CDR3 nucleotide sequence: TGTGCCAGCAGTTTGAGGCTAGCGGGAGCCTACGAGCAGTACTTC. Translating gives CASSLRLAGAYEQYF.

DNA for the CDR3: TGTGCCAGTAGTACAGGACTGGGTTACTACGAGCAGTACTTC. This encodes CASSTGLGYYEQYF. This sequence joins TRBV19 and TRBJ2-7; a weak D match, TRBD2 (5 bases). This CDR3 is built from 14 residues. Germline V lookup: CDR1 LNHDA, CDR2 SQIVND (reference sequence). The V gene lost 4 bases and the J gene lost 3 bases, with 13 bases spanning the gap.

This chain connects TRBV5-5 to TRBJ2-1; possibly TRBD2 for D (6 bases). V lost 4 bases to trimming and J lost 8 bases, with 19 bases between them. The CDR3 totals 15 residues. CDR1 is SGHKS and CDR2 is YYEKEE in the germline V gene (reference sequence). The chain's CDR3 is CASSLSGTRVYEQFF. Here the CDR3 DNA reads TGTGCCAGCAGCCTATCCGGGACTCGGGTTTATGAGCAGTTCTTC.

Comments on this clone: Its ends do not fully match the called genes, so a read error is possible. The V gene is TRBV30, the J gene TRBJ2-7, with TRBD1 identical over 8 bases. Germline V CDR1 and CDR2: GTSNPN, SVGIG (reference sequence). The CDR3 has 11 residues. CDR3 in amino acids: CAWSVRGQVLF. CDR3 nucleotides: TGTGCCTGGAGTGTACGGGGACAGGTTCTCTTC.

V gene TRBV11-2 combines with J gene TRBJ2-5; 12 bases are a match to TRBD1. CDR3 length: 17 residues. After removal of 4 bases from V and 2 bases from J, the junction contained 8 bases not matched to a gene. Germline V gene lookup returns CDR1 SGHAT and CDR2 FQNNGV. CDR3 sequence reads: CASSSVRDRGPQETQYF. For the CDR3, the DNA is TGTGCCAGCAGCTCGGTTAGGGACAGGGGGCCTCAAGAGACCCAGTACTTC.